The 26 T cell receptor beta chains in this list originate from one sample, sequenced in a study of regulatory T cells in long-lasting Graves disease. Regarding time point: persistent/refractory GD, antithyroid drugs over 5 years with positive TRAb. PBMC-extracted RNA yielded the TCR library. CDR3-region Arm-PCR and iRepertoire HTBI primers produced the TCR beta libraries. TCRdb re-called the multiplex PCR reads through MiXCR, storing one row per CDR3 protein. The sample has 500,000 to 700,000 distinct CDR3 sequences, about 32% seen once. The input for sequencing was peripheral blood mononuclear cells (PBMCs), taken when the disease was refractory, from a patient treated with antithyroid drugs. The receptors here all came from a female donor with Graves disease.

This rearrangement joins TRBV5-5 to TRBJ1-1; possible D gene TRBD1, 5 bases. The germline gives CDR1 SGHKS, CDR2 YYEKEE (reference sequence). The CDR3 totals 16 residues. Deletions cut 4 bases from V and 1 base from J, with 17 bases between. CDR3 amino acids: CASSPRQTRENTEAFF. In DNA, the CDR3 is TGTGCCAGCAGCCCTCGACAGACCCGAGAGAACACTGAAGCTTTCTTT.

The V gene is TRBV20-1, the J gene TRBJ1-4; 9 bases line up with TRBD1. CDR3 length: 13 amino acids. Trimming cost V 4 bases and J 8 bases; bases outside gene matches: 5. Germline CDR1 and CDR2: DFQATT and SNEGSKA (reference sequence). CDR3 protein: CSAIRDRDEKLFF. The CDR3 bases are TGCAGTGCTATAAGGGACAGGGACGAAAAACTGTTTTTT.

This chain uses TRBV20-1 with TRBJ2-7; 12 bases fit TRBD2. The junction had 3 bases not matched to a gene; V was cut back by 6 bases and J by 0 bases. Germline CDR1 and CDR2: DFQATT and SNEGSKA (reference sequence). The CDR3 extends over 14 amino acids. This CDR3 is CSAASGRGSYEQYF. In DNA form, the CDR3 reads TGCAGTGCAGCTAGCGGGAGGGGCTCCTACGAGCAGTACTTC.

In its sample, this clonotype was seen many times. The rearrangement joins TRBV2 to TRBJ1-4; possible D gene TRBD1, 6 bases. V shed 2 bases and J shed 11 bases, with 15 bases lying between them. The germline CDR1 and CDR2 sequences are SNHLY and FYNNEI. This CDR3 region has 14 residues. DNA of the CDR3: TGTGCCAGCAGTGAAAGGCGCAGGGGTGAGAAACTGTTTTTT. Its translation: CASSERRRGEKLFF.

In its sample, this clonotype was seen a few times. The chain couples TRBV6-1 to TRBJ1-2; 8 bases match TRBD1. Germline values: CDR1 MNHNS, CDR2 SASEGT. This CDR3 has 14 residues. V shed 5 bases and J 7 bases; nucleotides not matched to a gene: 9. The DNA for the CDR3 is TGTGCCAGCAGTCGGGACGGGACAGGCCCTGGCTACACCTTC. This encodes CASSRDGTGPGYTF.

This clonotype was found many times. V and J are TRBV20-1 and TRBJ2-7, with D unresolved. Per germline, CDR1 DFQATT and CDR2 SNEGSKA (reference sequence). The V gene lost 0 bases and the J gene lost 6 bases, with 18 bases spanning the gap. The CDR3 sequence is 15 residues long. CDR3 amino acids: CSARDLRSGVGEQYF. As DNA, the CDR3 is TGCAGTGCTAGAGATCTTCGGAGTGGGGTTGGCGAGCAGTACTTC.

This chain uses TRBV3-1 with TRBJ1-1, with D uncertain. CDR3 length equals 13 residues. V was pared by 1 base and J by 8 bases, with 11 bases between. Germline CDR1 reads LGHDT; CDR2 reads YNNKEL (reference sequence). The CDR3 DNA is TGTGCCAGCAGCCAAGTGGCCGGCGGGGAAGCTTTCTTT. Amino acid sequence: CASSQVAGGEAFF. Supplemented by reference TRBV3-1 and TRBJ1-1, the full variable domain reads DTAVSQTPKYLVTQMGNDKSIKCEQNLGHDTMYWYKQDSKKFLKIMFSYNNKELIINETVPNRFSPKSPDKAHLNLHINSLELGDSAVYFCASSQVAGGEAFFGQGTRLTVV.

The chain joins TRBV5-1 to TRBJ2-1, with D unclear. CDR1 and CDR2 from the germline V gene are SGHRS and YFSETQ. The V gene lost 1 base and the J gene lost 4 bases, with 6 bases spanning the gap. There are 13 residues in the CDR3. The CDR3 loop reads CASSLNQYNEQFF. The CDR3 DNA sequence: TGCGCCAGCAGCTTGAACCAGTACAATGAGCAGTTCTTC.

This clonotype was counted a few times. J is TRBJ1-2 and V is TRBV6-1, with D perhaps matching TRBD1 (6 bases). Trimming left V 6 bases short and J 4 bases short, with 15 bases between. Germline CDR1 is MNHNS and CDR2 is SASEGT. The CDR3 is made up of 14 amino acids. The DNA for the CDR3 is TGTGCCAGCAGCCTTCTTGACAGGAGCTATGGCTACACCTTC. This sequence encodes CASSLLDRSYGYTF.

This clonotype was counted only a few times. The V call is TRBV29-1, the J call TRBJ2-7, with 7 bases lining up with TRBD1. The V gene's germline CDR1 is SQVTM and CDR2 ANQGSEA. The J segment lost 4 bases and the V segment lost 0 bases, leaving 6 bases of the junction unmatched. The CDR3 totals 14 residues. CDR3 protein: CSVEDRDSGYEQYF. As DNA, the CDR3 is TGCAGCGTTGAAGACCGGGACAGTGGGTACGAGCAGTACTTC.

The V and J genes are TRBV12-3 or TRBV12-4 and TRBJ2-2, with 7 bases lining up with TRBD2. The trim removed 3 bases at V and 1 base at J, leaving 17 bases unmatched. CDR3 length: 20 amino acids. The CDR3: CASSFFFGPGGSGNTGELFF. CDR3 coding DNA: TGTGCCAGCAGTTTTTTTTTTGGGCCGGGGGGTAGTGGGAACACCGGGGAGCTGTTTTTT.

This clonotype appeared a single time. A far larger clone is just one base off, so this is likely a read error. In this CDR3 the conserved last residue, phenylalanine or tryptophan, is missing, so a read error is likely. The limits of the CDR3 on the DNA are not certain, so only TCRdb's listed CDR3 is given. The rearrangement links TRBV6-2 or TRBV6-3 to TRBJ1-2; TRBD1, the D gene given by the table, was not confirmed from the DNA. The CDR3 is 12 residues long, counting both termini. Germline loops: CDR1 MNHEY, CDR2 SVGEGT. This CDR3 is CASSVRDREDTL.

This clonotype has just a few counts. The chain uses TRBV6-2 or TRBV6-3 and TRBJ2-1, with D possibly being TRBD1 or TRBD2 (5 bases each). Germline lookup yields CDR1 MNHEY and CDR2 SVGEGT. The CDR3 runs to 12 residues. Trimming pared 0 bases from V and 9 bases from J, leaving 6 bases between. CDR3 in DNA: TGTGCCAGCAGTTACTCCGGGACTGAGCAGTTCTTC. Translating it yields CASSYSGTEQFF.

This clonotype has just a few counts. The chain combines TRBV7-9 with TRBJ2-5, with D perhaps TRBD1 (5 bases). Germline CDR1 SEHNR, CDR2 FQNEAQ (reference sequence). Trimming shortened V by 2 bases and J by 6 bases, and 10 bases separated the two germline ends. This CDR3 has 13 residues. The CDR3 protein is CASSLNQGQTQYF. CDR3 in DNA: TGTGCCAGCAGCTTAAATCAGGGCCAGACCCAGTACTTC.

This clonotype occurred a few times. The chain links TRBV6-1 to TRBJ1-2, with TRBD1 matching 7 bases. The CDR3 is 15 residues long. V dropped 5 bases and J dropped 7; count of bases not matched to a gene: 13. Germline CDR1 and CDR2: MNHNS and SASEGT. CDR3 residues: CASSLRPMTGLGYTF. The CDR3 DNA follows: TGTGCCAGCAGTCTTAGACCGATGACAGGGCTTGGCTACACCTTC.

The sample holds a few counts of this clonotype. The chain carries TRBV5-1 and TRBJ1-1, with 9 bases fitting TRBD1. The V segment lost 4 bases and the J segment 3 bases; nucleotides outside the gene matches: 13. The V gene's germline CDR1 is SGHRS and CDR2 YFSETQ. The CDR3 totals 17 residues. The chain's CDR3 is CASSPGGTGTLHTEAFF. The CDR3, as DNA: TGCGCCAGCAGCCCTGGTGGGACAGGGACTCTGCACACTGAAGCTTTCTTT.

In this sample, this clonotype turned up a few times. The V gene is TRBV4-2, the J gene TRBJ1-2, with D unresolved. This CDR3 spans 14 amino acids. The V gene's germline CDR1 is LGHNA and CDR2 YNFKEQ. Trimming stripped 4 bases from V and 3 bases from J, with 12 bases between. The CDR3 sequence is CASSREARDYGYTF. The DNA for the CDR3 is TGTGCCAGCAGCCGAGAGGCCAGAGACTATGGCTACACCTTC.

The chain combines TRBV27 with TRBJ1-3; the D gene is possibly TRBD1 (5 bases). Germline V lookup: CDR1 MNHEY, CDR2 SMNVEV (reference sequence). The CDR3 has 18 amino acids. Trimming removed 4 bases from V and 0 bases from J, with 19 bases in between. CDR3 in DNA: TGTGCCAGCAGTTCTCGAGGAGGAACAGGCGACTCTGGAAACACCATATATTTT. It encodes CASSSRGGTGDSGNTIYF.

This clonotype was seen a few times. The chain links TRBV29-1 to TRBJ1-2; no clear D gene. This CDR3 region has 14 residues. Germline V gives CDR1 SQVTM, CDR2 ANQGSEA. Trimming left V 2 bases short and J 6 bases short, with 16 bases between. In nucleotides, the CDR3 is TGCAGCGTTGAACCCCCGGGAGAAATCAATGGCTACACCTTC. It encodes CSVEPPGEINGYTF.

This clonotype appeared a few times. The gene calls are TRBV5-1 and TRBJ1-6; D gene ambiguous. The CDR3 loop spans 15 amino acids. The V gene's germline CDR1 is SGHRS and CDR2 YFSETQ. The V end lost 0 bases, the J end lost 3 bases, and 7 bases lay between the germline ends. CDR3 region: CASSLGQNYNSPLHF. CDR3 DNA: TGCGCCAGCAGCTTGGGACAAAACTATAATTCACCCCTCCACTTT. Variable domain in full (rest from reference TRBV5-1 and TRBJ1-6): KAGVTQTPRYLIKTRGQQVTLSCSPISGHRSVSWYQQTPGQGLQFLFEYFSETQRNKGNFPGRFSGRQFSNSRSEMNVSTLELGDSALYLCASSLGQNYNSPLHFGNGTRLTVT.

CDR3 amino acids: CASSIGFGGETQYF. CDR3 nucleotides: TGTGCCAGTAGTATAGGTTTCGGCGGGGAGACCCAGTACTTC. The chain joins TRBV19 to TRBJ2-5; perhaps TRBD2 as D (5 bases). Germline V gene data show CDR1 as LNHDA and CDR2 as SQIVND (reference sequence). CDR3 length: 14 residues. V dropped 1 base and J dropped 5 bases, with 11 bases sitting between them.

This rearrangement joins TRBV19 to TRBJ2-5, with unresolved D. V lost 3 bases, J lost 1 base, and 9 bases lay in between. The germline CDR1 and CDR2 sequences are LNHDA and SQIVND (reference sequence). The CDR3 runs to 14 residues. For the CDR3, the DNA is TGTGCCAGTAGTATCTCGCCAGTCCAAGAGACCCAGTACTTC. Translated: CASSISPVQETQYF.

This clonotype has a handful of counts. The V gene is TRBV5-1, the J gene TRBJ1-2, with 10 nucleotides matching TRBD1. Germline CDR1 reads SGHRS; CDR2 reads YFSETQ. This CDR3 has 18 residues. The trim removed 1 base at V and 3 bases at J, leaving 12 bases unmatched. The CDR3 bases are TGCGCCAGCAGCTTGTGGGCCAGACAGGGGGCGATTGACTATGGCTACACCTTC. Its translation: CASSLWARQGAIDYGYTF.

There are a few counts of this clonotype. This chain links TRBV14 with TRBJ1-4; 7 bases line up with TRBD1. V shed 4 bases and J 0 bases; nucleotides not matched to a gene: 8. The CDR3 sequence is 17 residues long. CDR1 is SGHDN and CDR2 is FVKESK in the germline V gene. The CDR3 sequence is CASSPRQGGPTNEKLFF. The CDR3 coding sequence is TGTGCCAGCAGCCCCCGACAGGGAGGCCCAACTAATGAAAAACTGTTTTTT.

This clonotype was detected a few times. This chain links TRBV12-3 or TRBV12-4 with TRBJ1-2, with D perhaps matching TRBD1 (6 bases). Trimming took 7 bases from V and 0 from J, leaving 21 bases between them. The CDR3 is made up of 17 amino acids. The CDR3 coding sequence is TGTGCCAGCATTCGACAAGCGGGGGGGCACGCTAACTATGGCTACACCTTC. Translating it yields CASIRQAGGHANYGYTF.

This clonotype was observed a handful of times. The chain joins TRBV5-5 to TRBJ1-1; D unclear. CDR3 length equals 15 residues. CDR1 is SGHKS and CDR2 is YYEKEE in the germline V gene (reference sequence). Deletions cut 4 bases from V and 0 bases from J, with 13 bases between. As DNA, the CDR3 is TGTGCCAGCAGCCCTACCGGGGTGGTGAACACTGAAGCTTTCTTT. Residues: CASSPTGVVNTEAFF.